This TCR beta chain originates from a study of blood T cell repertoires in COVID-19. Across the whole study: Some COVID-19 samples were acute and others convalescent; all came from the United States, Italy and Spain. T cells, B-cell-depleted T cells, or PBMCs provided the cDNA or gDNA that served as material.

Looked up from germline, CDR1 is LGHDT and CDR2 is YNNKEL (reference sequence). The CDR3 totals 12 residues. V lost 1 base and J 14 bases, leaving 14 bases between the germline ends. Authors' data handling: Reference gene primer amplification gave estimated nucleated cell counts. The method was immunoSEQ multiplex PCR; TCRdb's version includes in-frame clones alone and lacks a portion of them. For V, J and clone size, that table is used; D and trimming come from the DNA. The sample has over 95,000 clones, about 89% seen once. The V gene is TRBV3-1 (or the pseudogene TRBV3-2), the J gene TRBJ1-2, with D tentatively TRBD1 (6 bases). The receptor comes from a human donor with acute or convalescent COVID-19. The donor label of this sample is uncertain. Material for sequencing was peripheral blood. This CDR3 reads CASSQATRGKTF. The CDR3 DNA reads TGTGCCAGCAGCCAAGCCACCAGGGGAAAAACCTTC.